The 26 T cell receptor beta chains below all came from one sample that was sequenced in a study of cytomegalovirus exposure and HLA in healthy donors. The PCR made use of 60 Vbeta and 13 Jbeta primers. Here immunoSEQ multiplex PCR was the method, and the copy in TCRdb shows in-frame clones only, minus some. The sample comprises around 130,000 clones, around 75% of which are singletons, and under 3.5% rests with the top ten. The specimen sequenced was PBMCs. Source of these receptors: a man aged 25-40 years in good health and CMV-seronegative.

CDR3 in amino acids: CASSSPLAYEQYF. The CDR3 DNA reads TGTGCCAGCAGCTCTCCACTAGCCTACGAGCAGTACTTC. The genes are TRBV5-6 and TRBJ2-7, with D possibly TRBD2 on 5 matching bases. Germline CDR1 reads SGHDT; CDR2 reads YYEEEE. The V gene lost 3 bases and the J gene lost 2 bases, with 9 bases spanning the gap. The CDR3 contains 13 residues.

This chain links TRBV1 with TRBJ2-2; the table's D call of TRBD2 was not tested on the DNA. TRBV1 is shown as a pseudogene. This CDR3 is 18 amino acids long. The CDR3 protein is CTSSQKRGTSGITGELFF. The DNA for the CDR3 is TGCACCAGCAGCCAAAAACGAGGGACTAGCGGGATAACCGGGGAGCTGTTTTTT.

V is TRBV7-8 and J is TRBJ1-2; 8 nucleotides line up with TRBD1. V lost 5 bases to trimming and J lost 9 bases; unmatched junction nucleotides: 8. CDR1 and CDR2 (germline): SGHVS, FQNEAQ. The CDR3 contains 13 residues. The CDR3 nucleotides read TGTGCCAGCAGCGGACCGACAGGGGTCCGCTACACCTTC. It translates to CASSGPTGVRYTF.

This rearrangement joins TRBV10-3 to TRBJ1-3; 8 bases align to TRBD1. The V gene's germline CDR1 is ENHRY and CDR2 SYGVKD. The V gene end was trimmed by 2 bases and the J gene end by 8 bases; junction bases not matched to a gene: 11. CDR3 length: 16 residues. CDR3 residues: CAISENGAGGVDTIYF. The CDR3 bases are TGTGCCATCAGTGAGAATGGGGCAGGGGGCGTTGACACCATATATTTT.

The CDR3 nucleotides read TGTGCCAGCAGTGGGGGGCCCTCCCGGGACACAGATACGCAGTATTTT. This translates into CASSGGPSRDTDTQYF. V is TRBV6-1 and J is TRBJ2-3; D is perhaps TRBD1 (6 bases). The CDR3 runs 16 residues. V was shortened by 4 bases and J by 2 bases, with 16 bases between the two germline ends. Germline CDR1 reads MNHNS; CDR2 reads SASEGT.

The rearrangement joins TRBV7-2 to TRBJ2-2; weak D call: TRBD2 (6 bases). The V and J ends lost 3 bases and 0 bases respectively, with 14 bases between them. Per germline, CDR1 SGHTA and CDR2 FQGNSA. The CDR3 extends over 17 amino acids. CDR3 sequence: CASSFRWRASNTGELFF. CDR3 sequence (DNA): TGTGCCAGCAGCTTTAGATGGAGGGCCTCGAACACCGGGGAGCTGTTTTTT.

CDR3 amino acids: CASSHPVGGAGELFF. CDR3 nucleotide sequence: TGCGCCAGCAGCCACCCCGTAGGGGGTGCCGGGGAGCTGTTTTTT. This chain joins TRBV4-3 and TRBJ2-2, with TRBD1 as a possible D gene (6 bases). The germline CDR1 and CDR2 sequences are LGHNA and YSLEER. CDR3 length: 15 residues. Trimming stripped 3 bases from V and 6 bases from J, with 14 bases between.

The V and J genes are TRBV5-8 and TRBJ1-4; D might be TRBD1 (6 bases). CDR1 is SGHTS and CDR2 is YDEGEE in the germline V gene. This CDR3 contains 17 residues. V was trimmed by 2 bases and J by 8 bases, leaving 22 bases between them. CDR3 in DNA: TGTGCCAGCAGCTTACGGACACAATCGGACAGCTTAGAAAAACTGTTTTTT. This gives the protein CASSLRTQSDSLEKLFF.

V gene TRBV18 combines with J gene TRBJ2-5, with D possibly being TRBD1 (6 bases). Germline V lookup: CDR1 KGHSH, CDR2 LQKENI. The CDR3 is 14 amino acids. Trimming took 3 bases from V and 2 from J, leaving 10 bases between them. In DNA form, the CDR3 reads TGTGCCAGCTCACCGACAGGTGAACAAGAGACCCAGTACTTC. This translates into CASSPTGEQETQYF.

J is TRBJ1-1 and V is TRBV5-1, with D unclear. The CDR3 is 18 amino acids. V gave up 4 bases and J gave up 0 bases, with 22 bases separating them. Germline CDR1 is SGHRS and CDR2 is YFSETQ. The CDR3 sequence: CASSAGWQATNMNTEAFF. The CDR3 DNA sequence: TGCGCCAGCAGCGCCGGATGGCAAGCGACGAACATGAACACTGAAGCTTTCTTT.

V is TRBV28 and J is TRBJ1-2; 7 nucleotides line up with TRBD1. Germline-derived CDR1 and CDR2 are MDHEN and SYDVKM. Unmatched junction bases numbered 11, after V lost 3 bases and J lost 10 bases. The CDR3 has 14 amino acids. CDR3 residues: CASSFGSTGIYYTF. The CDR3 DNA follows: TGTGCCAGCAGTTTCGGCTCGACAGGGATCTACTACACCTTC.

The chain has TRBV30 and TRBJ2-7; 9 bases are shared with TRBD1. The CDR3 length is 13 residues. Germline V gene data show CDR1 as GTSNPN and CDR2 as SVGIG (reference sequence). J lost 1 base, V lost 5 bases, and 3 bases had no gene match. CDR3 in DNA: TGTGCCTGGGGGACAGGGACATCCTACGAGCAGTACTTC. It specifies CAWGTGTSYEQYF.

The chain links TRBV2 to TRBJ1-1; D is perhaps TRBD1 (6 bases). In germline, CDR1 is SNHLY, CDR2 FYNNEI. Trimming stripped 6 bases from V and 2 bases from J, with 13 bases between. The CDR3 contains 14 residues. The CDR3 DNA follows: TGTGCCAGCAGCACGGGACACATAAACACTGAAGCTTTCTTT. Its translation is CASSTGHINTEAFF. The variable domain in full, completed from reference TRBV2 and TRBJ1-1, reads EPEVTQTPSHQVTQMGQEVILRCVPISNHLYFYWYRQILGQKVEFLVSFYNNEISEKSEIFDDQFSVERPDGSNFTLKIRSTKLEDSAMYFCASSTGHINTEAFFGQGTRLTVV.

V gene TRBV15 combines with J gene TRBJ1-6; D is uncertain. CDR1 and CDR2 from the germline V gene are LNHNV and YYDKDF (reference sequence). The V and J ends lost 1 base and 3 bases respectively, with 10 bases between them. This CDR3 has 16 residues. CDR3 coding DNA: TGTGCCACCAGCAGAGGTTTGAGAAACTATAATTCACCCCTCCACTTT. It translates to CATSRGLRNYNSPLHF. Combining the CDR3 with reference TRBV15 and TRBJ1-6 gives the whole variable domain DAMVIQNPRYQVTQFGKPVTLSCSQTLNHNVMYWYQQKSSQAPKLLFHYYDKDFNNEADTPDNFQSRRPNTSFCFLDIRSPGLGDTAMYLCATSRGLRNYNSPLHFGNGTRLTVT.

The chain is built from TRBV4-3 and TRBJ2-3; tentative D call: TRBD1 (6 bases). The CDR3 extends over 16 amino acids. The V and J ends lost 3 bases and 0 bases respectively, with 13 bases between them. Germline V gene sequence: CDR1 LGHNA, CDR2 YSLEER. The CDR3 loop is CASSHTGTPSTDTQYF. CDR3 DNA: TGCGCCAGCAGCCACACCGGGACACCAAGCACAGATACGCAGTATTTT.

This chain connects TRBV4-1 to TRBJ1-1; a possible D gene is TRBD1 (5 bases). V was shortened by 4 bases and J by 6 bases, with 15 bases between the two germline ends. The germline V gene has CDR1 MGHRA and CDR2 YSYEKL. This CDR3 is built from 14 residues. CDR3 sequence (DNA): TGCGCCAGCAGCCCCGGTCTCCTAGGGGCTGAAGCTTTCTTT. Protein product: CASSPGLLGAEAFF.

This clone has more than one count but fewer than ten. The gene calls are TRBV9 and TRBJ1-1; TRBD1 aligns across 8 bases. Trimming took 3 bases from V and 4 from J; bases not matched to a gene: 14. CDR3 size: 17 residues. Germline lookup yields CDR1 SGDLS and CDR2 YYNGEE. CDR3 in DNA: TGTGCCAGCAGCGCCGGACAGGGCTCTTTTCTAGGCACTGAAGCTTTCTTT. Protein sequence: CASSAGQGSFLGTEAFF.

The V and J genes are TRBV28 and TRBJ2-3, with a tentative D call TRBD2 (5 bases). The germline gives CDR1 MDHEN, CDR2 SYDVKM. The V end lost 1 base, the J end lost 2 bases, and 7 bases lay between the germline ends. This CDR3 has 14 residues. CDR3 protein: CASSLSGYTDTQYF. In nucleotides, the CDR3 is TGTGCCAGCAGTTTATCGGGATACACAGATACGCAGTATTTT.

The chain couples TRBV28 to TRBJ1-6; 10 positions agree with TRBD1. V was pared by 5 bases and J by 8 bases, with 3 bases of the junction left unmatched. This CDR3 is built from 14 residues. Germline CDR1 is MDHEN and CDR2 is SYDVKM. The DNA of the CDR3 is TGTGCCAGCAGTCCCGGGACAGGGGATTCACCCCTCCACTTT. The encoded protein is CASSPGTGDSPLHF.

This clone was detected only once. CDR3 loop: CASSPGTRNEQFF. As DNA, the CDR3 is TGTGCCAGCTCACCAGGGACTAGAAATGAGCAGTTCTTC. The gene calls are TRBV18 and TRBJ2-1; TRBD2 matches at 8 bases. Per germline, CDR1 KGHSH and CDR2 LQKENI. With V trimmed by 2 bases and J by 7 bases, 1 base remained unmatched. The CDR3 extends over 13 amino acids.

The rearrangement joins TRBV5-1 to TRBJ1-5; 7 nucleotides line up with TRBD1. Germline loops: CDR1 SGHRS, CDR2 YFSETQ. The trim removed 3 bases at V and 6 bases at J, leaving 6 bases unmatched. The length of the CDR3 is 14 residues. CDR3 bases: TGCGCCAGCAGCTCTGTAGGGGGCGTTCAGCCCCAGCATTTT. Its protein is CASSSVGGVQPQHF.

The V call is TRBV5-1, the J call TRBJ2-7, with D possibly being TRBD2 (6 bases). Trimming took 3 bases from V and 0 from J, leaving 13 bases between them. Germline V gene sequence: CDR1 SGHRS, CDR2 YFSETQ. The CDR3 covers 15 residues. In DNA, the CDR3 is TGCGCCAGCAGCTCCGGGACTTCGCACTCCTACGAGCAGTACTTC. It is translated as CASSSGTSHSYEQYF.

CDR3 in amino acids: CASSLEAGLYTEAFF. CDR3 DNA sequence: TGTGCCAGCAGCTTAGAGGCAGGGCTGTATACTGAAGCTTTCTTT. The V call is TRBV11-2, the J call TRBJ1-1, with a possible D match to TRBD1 (5 bases). Germline CDR1 SGHAT, CDR2 FQNNGV. CDR3 size: 15 residues. V was pared by 0 bases and J by 5 bases, with 13 bases between.

This clone was found a few times. The chain carries TRBV19 and TRBJ2-5; D may be TRBD1 (6 bases). The CDR3 is 13 amino acids. Looked up from germline, CDR1 is LNHDA and CDR2 is SQIVND (reference sequence). The V gene lost 4 bases and the J gene lost 5 bases, with 11 bases spanning the gap. Written as DNA, the CDR3 is TGTGCCAGTAGTAGAGACAGGTGGGAGACCCAGTACTTC. It codes for CASSRDRWETQYF.

The V gene is TRBV29-1, the J gene TRBJ1-2; D is uncertain. CDR3 size: 12 residues. V was trimmed by 4 bases and J by 2 bases, leaving 8 bases between them. The germline V gene encodes CDR1 SQVTM and CDR2 ANQGSEA. The CDR3, as DNA: TGCAGCGTTGTTGAGGCCAACTATGGCTACACCTTC. Protein: CSVVEANYGYTF.

The gene calls are TRBV6-5 and TRBJ1-1, with unresolved D. CDR1 and CDR2 from the germline V gene are MNHEY and SVGAGI. This CDR3 is built from 14 residues. V was cut by 0 bases and J by 7 bases, with 12 bases left in between. CDR3 bases: TGTGCCAGCAGTTACTCGGGAGGTCGGTTTGAAGCTTTCTTT. This encodes CASSYSGGRFEAFF.